This T cell receptor (beta chain) was identified during a study of blood T cell repertoires in COVID-19. Trimming pared 1 base from V and 2 bases from J, leaving 9 bases between. The CDR3 loop spans 15 amino acids. Germline CDR1 reads LGHNA; CDR2 reads YSLEER. This clone has only one observation. TCRdb's table, derived via immunoSEQ multiplex PCR, lists solely in-frame clones and lacks some. The table lists some 180,000 clones, 90% of them singletons. V gene TRBV4-3 combines with J gene TRBJ1-3; perhaps TRBD1 as D (5 bases). The TCR sequence derives from a man aged 45-65 years with acute or convalescent COVID-19. Sequences were obtained from peripheral blood. CDR3 residues: CASSQVDNPGNTIYF. In DNA form, the CDR3 reads TGCGCCAGCAGCCAAGTGGACAACCCTGGAAACACCATATATTTT.